Following are 30 T cell receptor beta chains from one sample sequenced in a study of blood T cells in healthy people across ages. Next came a second PCR, run for about 7 to 12 cycles, which used a sample-barcoded 5' primer along with a J-beta primer mix. A single record per CDR3 protein comes from TCRdb applying MiXCR to the 5' RACE reads. The sample carries fewer than 2,000,000 distinct CDR3 sequences, roughly 32% recorded once. The sample was blood. These receptor sequences come from a woman aged 25-40 years in good health.

The CDR3 bases are TGTGCCAGCAGCTTACAGGACGAAAAACTGTTTTTT. Translating gives CASSLQDEKLFF. The rearrangement joins TRBV7-6 to TRBJ1-4, with D hard to call. The germline V and J ends were trimmed by 2 bases and 8 bases, with 6 bases remaining between them. Germline V gene data show CDR1 as SGHVS and CDR2 as FNYEAQ. The CDR3 runs 12 residues.

The rearrangement joins TRBV12-3 or TRBV12-4 to TRBJ2-1, with TRBD1 identical over 12 bases. V was clipped by 3 bases and J by 12 bases; unmatched bases: 6. This CDR3 comprises 14 residues. The CDR3: CASSFGTGGSWQFF. The CDR3 DNA reads as TGTGCCAGCAGTTTTGGGACAGGGGGCTCGTGGCAGTTCTTC.

The chain combines TRBV24-1 with TRBJ2-1; 8 bases map to TRBD2. CDR3 length equals 16 residues. Per the germline V gene, CDR1 is KGHDR and CDR2 is SFDVKD. V dropped 4 bases and J dropped 7; count of bases not matched to a gene: 11. CDR3 sequence (DNA): TGTGCCACCAGTGACCCCCAATGGCGGGAGGCGAATGAGCAGTTCTTC. Protein product: CATSDPQWREANEQFF.

CDR3 sequence reads: CATGAAFTGELFF. DNA of the CDR3: TGTGCCACCGGGGCTGCTTTTACCGGGGAGCTGTTTTTT. This chain joins TRBV24-1 and TRBJ2-2; D might be TRBD1 (5 bases). V lost 9 bases and J 5 bases, leaving 12 bases between the germline ends. CDR3 length: 13 residues. CDR1 and CDR2 (germline): KGHDR, SFDVKD.

The chain combines TRBV10-3 with TRBJ2-3; maybe TRBD1 (6 bases). Germline V gives CDR1 ENHRY, CDR2 SYGVKD. This CDR3 contains 15 residues. The ends were cut back, 9 bases at V and 3 bases at J, with 19 bases in the middle. The CDR3 spells CAISHSAGATDTQYF. The CDR3 region has the DNA TGTGCCATTTCCCACTCGGCAGGGGCTACAGATACGCAGTATTTT.

This chain links TRBV24-1 with TRBJ2-5; 11 positions match TRBD2. The junction had 6 bases not matched to a gene; V was cut back by 3 bases and J by 4 bases. Germline lookup yields CDR1 KGHDR and CDR2 SFDVKD. The CDR3 has 16 residues. Here the CDR3 reads CATSDSTSGSRETQYF. CDR3 in DNA: TGTGCCACCAGTGATAGTACTAGCGGGAGTCGAGAGACCCAGTACTTC.

There are a few counts of this clonotype. The rearrangement joins TRBV10-2 to TRBJ2-2, with TRBD1 matching over 9 bases. V was pared by 8 bases and J by 4 bases, with 5 bases of the junction left unmatched. Germline CDR1 WSHSY, CDR2 SAAADI. The CDR3 runs 14 residues. The CDR3 region is CASRLQGATGELFF. The CDR3 DNA sequence: TGCGCCAGCCGCCTACAGGGGGCCACCGGGGAGCTGTTTTTT.

With regard to this clonotype: The junction departs from germline at one end; a sequencing error may be responsible. The chain couples TRBV20-1 to TRBJ1-2; D is possibly TRBD1 (6 bases). From germline, CDR1 is DFQATT and CDR2 SNEGSKA (reference sequence). This CDR3 comprises 12 residues. The CDR3 DNA sequence: TGCAGTGCGTATCAGGGGCACTATGGCCACACCTTC. The encoded protein is CSAYQGHYGHTF.

The chain uses TRBV20-1 and TRBJ2-6; D is unclear. V was trimmed by 1 base and J by 0 bases, leaving 4 bases between them. Germline V gene sequence: CDR1 DFQATT, CDR2 SNEGSKA (reference sequence). This CDR3 region has 14 residues. CDR3 residues: CSARVLSGANVLTF. The CDR3 coding sequence is TGCAGTGCTAGAGTTCTCTCTGGGGCCAACGTCCTGACTTTC.

Only a few counts were recorded for this clonotype. This sequence joins TRBV10-3 and TRBJ1-2; D remains unclear. This CDR3 has 13 amino acids. Per germline, CDR1 ENHRY and CDR2 SYGVKD. V was pared by 11 bases and J by 6 bases, with 19 bases between. This CDR3 reads CAVREALMDGYTF. Written as DNA, the CDR3 is TGTGCCGTTCGTGAGGCACTGATGGATGGCTACACCTTC.

The chain joins TRBV5-4 to TRBJ1-3; no reliable D call. The CDR3 spans 14 residues. V lost 0 bases, J lost 4 bases, and 8 bases lay in between. Germline CDR1 reads SGHNT; CDR2 reads YYREEE (reference sequence). The CDR3 protein is CASSLAQSGNTIYF. The CDR3 bases are TGTGCCAGCAGCTTGGCACAGTCCGGAAACACCATATATTTT.

This clonotype was counted a few times. An end of the junction does not agree with germline; a read error may underlie this. The rearrangement joins TRBV7-9 to TRBJ2-7, with 10 positions matching TRBD2. Germline CDR1 and CDR2: SEHNR and FQNEAQ (reference sequence). The CDR3 covers 15 residues. The CDR3 spells CAGSLRSGRAHEQYF. The CDR3 bases are TGTGCCGGCAGCTTAAGGAGCGGGAGGGCCCACGAGCAGTACTTC.

A few counts support this clonotype. V and J are TRBV27 and TRBJ2-3; D is unclear. The CDR3 runs 16 residues. V was cut by 5 bases and J by 4 bases, with 19 bases left in between. Germline V gene sequence: CDR1 MNHEY, CDR2 SMNVEV (reference sequence). The CDR3 region is CASSPLELLGPDTQYF. The CDR3 region has the DNA TGTGCCAGCAGTCCTTTGGAACTCCTTGGCCCAGATACGCAGTATTTT.

This chain links TRBV5-1 with TRBJ2-1; 8 bases are a match to TRBD2. CDR3 size: 17 residues. V was clipped by 5 bases and J by 0 bases; unmatched bases: 10. Per the germline V gene, CDR1 is SGHRS and CDR2 is YFSETQ. This CDR3 is CASSRVSAGVSYNEQFF. In DNA form, the CDR3 reads TGCGCCAGCAGTCGCGTATCAGCGGGAGTCTCCTACAATGAGCAGTTCTTC.

This chain joins TRBV29-1 and TRBJ1-2; tentative D call: TRBD1 (5 bases). This CDR3 comprises 11 residues. The V and J ends lost 6 bases and 5 bases respectively, with 10 bases between them. Germline V gene data show CDR1 as SQVTM and CDR2 as ANQGSEA. The CDR3 bases are TGCAGCGTCCAGGGTGGATATGGCTACACCTTC. This translates into CSVQGGYGYTF.

This clonotype was observed a handful of times. The J gene is TRBJ2-5, the V gene TRBV7-9; D may be TRBD1 or TRBD2 (5 bases each). This CDR3 comprises 17 residues. Germline V gene sequence: CDR1 SEHNR, CDR2 FQNEAQ (reference sequence). The V end was cut by 5 bases, the J end by 2 bases, with 21 bases between. The CDR3 loop is CASSPRGPIRGQETQYF. The CDR3 DNA sequence: TGTGCCAGCAGCCCCCGGGGACCGATAAGGGGACAAGAGACCCAGTACTTC.

This chain links TRBV6-5 with TRBJ1-2; TRBD1 aligns across 8 bases. Germline V gene lookup returns CDR1 MNHEY and CDR2 SVGAGI. The CDR3 consists of 15 residues. The V gene end was trimmed by 0 bases and the J gene end by 4 bases; junction bases not matched to a gene: 4. DNA of the CDR3: TGTGCCAGCAGTTACTCGAGACAGGGGTTCTATGGCTACACCTTC. It yields the protein CASSYSRQGFYGYTF.

This clonotype appeared a few times. The rearrangement links TRBV20-1 to TRBJ2-1; possibly TRBD1 for D (5 bases). V lost 4 bases and J 2 bases, leaving 12 bases between the germline ends. This CDR3 spans 14 amino acids. Per germline, CDR1 DFQATT and CDR2 SNEGSKA (reference sequence). The CDR3 nucleotides are TGCAGTGCTACCTTACCAGGGCCCTACAATGAGCAGTTCTTC. Its protein is CSATLPGPYNEQFF.

This clonotype was observed a few times. This sequence joins TRBV7-9 and TRBJ2-4; D unresolved. The closer fit of TRBJ2-7 to the DNA end suggests the J call may be wrong. This CDR3 has 14 residues. Germline V CDR1 and CDR2: SEHNR, FQNEAQ (reference sequence). CDR3 region: CASSRMPFWDEQYF. The CDR3 DNA sequence: TGTGCCAGCAGCCGAATGCCGTTTTGGGACGAGCAGTACTTC.

The chain joins TRBV7-9 to TRBJ2-7; 8 bases line up with TRBD2. The CDR3 consists of 14 residues. Germline CDR1 and CDR2: SEHNR and FQNEAQ (reference sequence). J gave up 5 bases and V 5 bases, and 8 bases lay outside the gene matches. The CDR3 nucleotides are TGTGCCAGCAGCCGAGCACTAGCGGCGGACGAGCAGTACTTC. Amino acids: CASSRALAADEQYF.

This chain links TRBV7-9 with TRBJ2-4; D remains ambiguous. The last part of the DNA fits TRBJ2-7 better; the J call may be wrong. Germline V gene sequence: CDR1 SEHNR, CDR2 FQNEAQ (reference sequence). The CDR3 runs 15 residues. The CDR3 bases are TGTGCCAGCAGCTTAGGGGCGGAACTTACATACGAGCAGTACTTC. This sequence encodes CASSLGAELTYEQYF.

A few counts support this clonotype. The V and J genes are TRBV3-1 and TRBJ2-7; D is perhaps TRBD1 (5 bases). The V end was cut by 8 bases, the J end by 0 bases, with 14 bases between. This CDR3 contains 14 residues. CDR1 and CDR2 from the germline V gene are LGHDT and YNNKEL (reference sequence). CDR3 bases: TGTGCCAGCGGAGCGCAGGGATTCTCCTACGAGCAGTACTTC. Translating gives CASGAQGFSYEQYF.

This clonotype was recorded many times. The chain uses TRBV29-1 and TRBJ2-7; D is uncertain. The CDR3 extends over 13 amino acids. The germline V gene encodes CDR1 SQVTM and CDR2 ANQGSEA. Trimming removed 6 bases from V and 0 bases from J, with 12 bases in between. Here the CDR3 reads CSVLAANSYEQYF. The CDR3 DNA sequence: TGCAGCGTCCTTGCGGCAAACTCCTACGAGCAGTACTTC.

The CDR3 spells CASSQEGPPQFF. CDR3 DNA sequence: TGTGCCAGCAGCCAAGAGGGGCCTCCCCAGTTCTTC. The chain combines TRBV4-2 with TRBJ2-1; D is possibly TRBD1 (5 bases). CDR3 length: 12 amino acids. V lost 0 bases and J lost 13, with 10 bases in between. The germline CDR1 and CDR2 sequences are LGHNA and YNFKEQ.

This clonotype has only a few counts. The rearrangement joins TRBV18 to TRBJ2-5; no clear D. The closer fit of TRBJ2-7 to the DNA end suggests the J call may be wrong. The CDR3 is made up of 13 amino acids. Germline assignment: CDR1 KGHSH and CDR2 LQKENI. Here the CDR3 reads CASSPPGSHEQYF. The CDR3, as DNA: TGTGCCAGCTCACCCCCGGGTAGCCACGAGCAGTACTTC.

This clonotype has ten or more counts. The CDR3 protein is CASSPAEDTQYF. Here the CDR3 DNA reads TGTGCCAGCTCACCGGCTGAGGATACGCAGTATTTT. The V call is TRBV18, the J call TRBJ2-3; no clear D. Germline lookup yields CDR1 KGHSH and CDR2 LQKENI. The V end was cut by 3 bases, the J end by 6 bases, with 7 bases between. The CDR3 length is 12 residues.

This clonotype was seen only a few times. The V gene is TRBV10-3, the J gene TRBJ2-1; no definite D call. This CDR3 contains 14 residues. Deletions cut 5 bases from V and 10 bases from J, with 18 bases between. The V gene's germline CDR1 is ENHRY and CDR2 SYGVKD. CDR3: CAISPVSTAVEQFF. CDR3 DNA: TGTGCCATCAGTCCAGTTTCAACCGCTGTAGAGCAGTTCTTC.

The chain uses TRBV10-3 and TRBJ2-3; 9 nucleotides match TRBD2. V dropped 1 base and J dropped 0; count of bases not matched to a gene: 20. The CDR3 is 22 amino acids. The germline gives CDR1 ENHRY, CDR2 SYGVKD. The CDR3 DNA follows: TGTGCCATCAGTGAGTTTGTAGCGGGAGAGGGCCGGGGCCCCGCTAGCACAGATACGCAGTATTTT. This sequence encodes CAISEFVAGEGRGPASTDTQYF.

This clonotype was picked up a small number of times. The chain carries TRBV29-1 and TRBJ1-2, with D unresolved. This CDR3 contains 12 residues. Looked up from germline, CDR1 is SQVTM and CDR2 is ANQGSEA. CDR3: CSTGGLSYGYTF. The CDR3 region has the DNA TGCAGTACTGGAGGGCTGAGCTATGGCTACACCTTC. The full variable domain, in which reference TRBV29-1 and TRBJ1-2 provide the parts outside the CDR3, is SAVISQKPSRDICQRGTSLTIQCQVDSQVTMMFWYRQQPGQSLTLIATANQGSEATYESGFVIDKFPISRPNLTFSTLTVSNMSPEDSSIYLCSTGGLSYGYTFGSGTRLTVV.

The chain recombines TRBV20-1 with TRBJ1-5; TRBD1 agrees at 10 bases. Germline CDR1 reads DFQATT; CDR2 reads SNEGSKA (reference sequence). This CDR3 is built from 17 residues. J lost 3 bases, V lost 5 bases, and 13 bases had no gene match. The CDR3 loop reads CSASAIDRGLSNQPQHF. CDR3 DNA sequence: TGCAGTGCTTCCGCCATAGACAGGGGGCTTTCCAATCAGCCCCAGCATTTT.